Following are 16 T cell receptor beta chains from one sample sequenced in a study of blood T cell repertoires in COVID-19. TCRdb's copy holds only in-frame clones and misses some; the assay was immunoSEQ multiplex PCR. This sample has around 81,000 clones, with approximately 86% found just once. Sequencing was done on a sample of peripheral blood. The receptors derive from a man aged 50 to 60 with acute or convalescent COVID-19.

The chain is built from TRBV5-1 and TRBJ1-1, with D possibly matching TRBD1 (5 bases). The CDR3 length is 14 residues. V dropped 2 bases and J dropped 4 bases, with 12 bases sitting between them. CDR1 is SGHRS, CDR2 YFSETQ, per germline. The CDR3: CASSFRVEGTEAFF. CDR3 nucleotide sequence: TGCGCCAGCAGCTTCAGGGTCGAAGGCACTGAAGCTTTCTTT.

This clone was detected a few times. The rearrangement links TRBV6-6 to TRBJ2-7; TRBD2 might be the D (6 bases). The CDR3 totals 16 residues. The germline V and J ends were trimmed by 6 bases and 3 bases, with 21 bases remaining between them. The germline CDR1 and CDR2 sequences are MNHNY and SVGAGI (reference sequence). The CDR3 protein is CASSDVGGANYYEQYF. The DNA of the CDR3 is TGTGCCAGCAGCGACGTGGGCGGGGCGAACTACTACGAGCAGTACTTC.

This chain joins TRBV4-3 and TRBJ2-2; TRBD2 matches 8 bases. Germline V CDR1 and CDR2: LGHNA, YSLEER. V lost 3 bases, J lost 5 bases, and 5 bases stayed unmatched. This CDR3 is built from 15 residues. The CDR3 DNA follows: TGCGCCAGCAGCCAGGGACTAGTGGGGACCGGGGAGCTGTTTTTT. It yields the protein CASSQGLVGTGELFF.

This sequence joins TRBV28 and TRBJ1-6; D ambiguous. Between the trimmed V and J ends, which lost 3 bases and 10 bases, there was a span of 13 bases. In germline, CDR1 is MDHEN, CDR2 SYDVKM. The CDR3 contains 14 residues. The CDR3 coding sequence is TGTGCCAGCAGTTTGCAGCGGCTCACCTCACCCCTCCACTTT. Residues: CASSLQRLTSPLHF.

The CDR3, as DNA: TGCGCCAGCAACAGTGGACAGGGTGGTTCGAAAGATACGCAGTATTTT. Translated, it gives CASNSGQGGSKDTQYF. V is TRBV5-1 and J is TRBJ2-3; 8 nucleotides match TRBD1. Germline CDR1 and CDR2: SGHRS and YFSETQ. With V trimmed by 6 bases and J by 5 bases, 14 bases remained unmatched. The CDR3 is 16 residues long.

V usage is TRBV30 and J usage is TRBJ2-7, with D perhaps matching TRBD1 (6 bases). This CDR3 comprises 12 residues. Trimming stripped 1 base from V and 9 bases from J, with 13 bases between. Germline-derived CDR1 and CDR2 are GTSNPN and SVGIG (reference sequence). CDR3 region: CAWSEQGTGQYF. DNA of the CDR3: TGTGCCTGGAGTGAACAGGGTACGGGGCAGTACTTC.

This rearrangement joins TRBV11-2 to TRBJ1-3; D might be TRBD1 (6 bases). This CDR3 has 14 residues. The germline V gene encodes CDR1 SGHAT and CDR2 FQNNGV. With 5 bases removed from V and 2 bases from J, the gap between germline ends came to 10 bases. CDR3 in DNA: TGTGCCAGCAGCCCCCGGACAGCTGGAAACACCATATATTTT. Protein sequence: CASSPRTAGNTIYF.

The CDR3: CASSLVGASADEQFF. The DNA of the CDR3 is TGTGCCAGCAGCTTAGTCGGGGCTAGCGCCGATGAGCAGTTCTTC. The chain joins TRBV7-9 to TRBJ2-1; D is possibly TRBD2 (6 bases). This CDR3 has 15 amino acids. V lost 1 base to trimming and J lost 8 bases, with 15 bases between them. Looked up from germline, CDR1 is SEHNR and CDR2 is FQNEAQ (reference sequence).

The chain employs TRBV10-3 and TRBJ2-3; 8 bases match TRBD1. Germline-derived CDR1 and CDR2 are ENHRY and SYGVKD. CDR3 size: 15 residues. With V trimmed by 10 bases and J by 3 bases, 12 bases remained unmatched. DNA of the CDR3: TGTGCCAGCGACCACGGGGGACAGGAAACAGATACGCAGTATTTT. This sequence encodes CASDHGGQETDTQYF.

CDR3 sequence reads: CASSKGLAGLTGELFF. The DNA of the CDR3 is TGTGCCAGCAGCAAGGGACTAGCGGGACTCACCGGGGAGCTGTTTTTT. This chain links TRBV9 with TRBJ2-2; TRBD2 aligns across 13 bases. In germline, CDR1 is SGDLS, CDR2 YYNGEE. The CDR3 spans 16 residues. With 4 bases clipped from V and 4 bases from J, the junction kept 4 bases outside the gene matches.

CDR3 residues: CAWSSGGARGYTF. CDR3 DNA: TGTGCCTGGAGTTCGGGGGGGGCGAGGGGCTACACCTTC. The rearrangement joins TRBV30 to TRBJ1-2; D is perhaps TRBD1 (6 bases). CDR1 and CDR2 from the germline V gene are GTSNPN and SVGIG (reference sequence). Trimming cost V 2 bases and J 8 bases, with 15 bases left between them. The CDR3 extends over 13 amino acids.

A word on this clone: The junction differs from germline at one of its ends, possibly a read error. The V gene is TRBV3-1 (or the pseudogene TRBV3-2), the J gene TRBJ2-5; tentative D call: TRBD1 (6 bases). CDR3 length: 13 amino acids. Germline V CDR1 and CDR2: LGHDT, YNNKEL (reference sequence). This CDR3 reads CENSEDSQETQYF. The DNA for the CDR3 is TGCGAAAACAGCGAGGACAGCCAAGAGACCCAGTACTTC.

This clone has a handful of counts. The chain joins TRBV14 to TRBJ2-7; TRBD2 matches 11 bases. This CDR3 region has 20 residues. Germline values: CDR1 SGHDN, CDR2 FVKESK. Germline trimming cut 2 bases from V and 0 bases from J; bases unmatched to any gene: 15. For the CDR3, the DNA is TGTGCCAGCAGCCAATCACTCCTAGCGGGAGGCCCTCTCCCCTCCTACGAGCAGTACTTC. Protein product: CASSQSLLAGGPLPSYEQYF.

To note about this clone: Other nucleotide sequences from this sample produce the same CDR3. The CDR3 nucleotides read TGTGCCAGTAGTATGACTAGCGGGGATTACAATGAGCAGTTCTTC. It specifies CASSMTSGDYNEQFF. V and J are TRBV19 and TRBJ2-1, with TRBD2 identical over 11 bases. The CDR3 extends over 15 amino acids. The ends lost 3 bases at V and 4 bases at J; junction bases unmatched: 2. CDR1 LNHDA and CDR2 SQIVND come from the germline V gene (reference sequence).

The chain recombines TRBV19 with TRBJ2-1; TRBD2 is a possible D gene (6 bases). This CDR3 comprises 14 residues. Germline-derived CDR1 and CDR2 are LNHDA and SQIVND (reference sequence). V lost 7 bases, J lost 6 bases, and 16 bases lay in between. The CDR3 DNA reads TGTGCCAGTAATCGACTAGGAGGTTCCAATGAGCAGTTCTTC. It yields the protein CASNRLGGSNEQFF.

V gene TRBV27 combines with J gene TRBJ2-2, with D possibly TRBD1 on 5 matching bases. The length of the CDR3 is 15 residues. Germline loops: CDR1 MNHEY, CDR2 SMNVEV (reference sequence). Trimming pared 6 bases from V and 4 bases from J, leaving 15 bases between. Written as DNA, the CDR3 is TGTGCCAGCAGACCCTCAGGGATAGGCACCGGGGAGCTGTTTTTT. It codes for CASRPSGIGTGELFF.